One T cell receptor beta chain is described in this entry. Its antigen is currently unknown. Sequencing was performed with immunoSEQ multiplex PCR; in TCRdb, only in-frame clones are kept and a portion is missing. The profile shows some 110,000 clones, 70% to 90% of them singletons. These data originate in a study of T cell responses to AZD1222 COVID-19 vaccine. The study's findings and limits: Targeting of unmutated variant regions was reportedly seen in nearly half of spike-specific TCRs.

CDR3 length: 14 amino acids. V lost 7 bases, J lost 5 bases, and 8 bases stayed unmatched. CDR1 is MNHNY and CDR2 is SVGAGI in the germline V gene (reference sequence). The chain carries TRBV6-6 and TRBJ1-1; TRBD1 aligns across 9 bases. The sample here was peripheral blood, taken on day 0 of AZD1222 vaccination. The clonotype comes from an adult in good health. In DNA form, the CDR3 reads TGTGCCAGCAACTCCGGGACAGGGAAAACTGAAGCTTTCTTT. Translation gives CASNSGTGKTEAFF.